These 10 T cell receptor beta chains came from one sample sequenced in a study of cytomegalovirus exposure and HLA in healthy donors. PCR amplification relied on 60 Vbeta primers (plus 13 Jbeta primers). The repertoire was sequenced with immunoSEQ multiplex PCR; TCRdb's copy has only in-frame clones and lacks some. Counted here are 60,000 to 90,000 clones, 70% occurring once; the ten biggest clones make up roughly 9.8%. Input material: PBMCs. These receptors came from a woman aged 45-60 years in good health and CMV-seropositive.

The rearrangement links TRBV5-1 to TRBJ2-3; 10 bases match TRBD1. There are 18 residues in the CDR3. The trim removed 0 bases at V and 3 bases at J, leaving 10 bases unmatched. Germline-derived CDR1 and CDR2 are SGHRS and YFSETQ. CDR3 residues: CASSLGRQGAGSTDTQYF. DNA for the CDR3: TGCGCCAGCAGCTTGGGACGACAGGGGGCGGGTAGTACAGATACGCAGTATTTT.

The chain couples TRBV29-1 to TRBJ2-3, with 9 bases lining up with TRBD2. Trimming took 6 bases from V and 4 from J; bases not matched to a gene: 11. Germline loops: CDR1 SQVTM, CDR2 ANQGSEA. The CDR3 spans 15 residues. The CDR3, as DNA: TGCAGCGTCGGGGGGATAGCGGGAGCATCAGATACGCAGTATTTT. Translation: CSVGGIAGASDTQYF.

The chain carries TRBV19 and TRBJ1-1; D remains unclear. The V and J ends lost 5 bases and 11 bases respectively, with 15 bases between them. The CDR3 contains 12 residues. The germline CDR1 and CDR2 sequences are LNHDA and SQIVND (reference sequence). CDR3 region: CASSLSEVHAFF. As DNA, the CDR3 is TGTGCCAGTAGTCTCAGCGAGGTGCACGCTTTCTTT.

The chain links TRBV21-1 to TRBJ1-5. TRBV21-1 corresponds to a pseudogene. The CDR3 totals 16 residues. CDR3 nucleotides: TGTGCCAGCAGCAAAGAAAAAGGGGAGGGAGATCAGCCCCAGCATTTT. This codes for CASSKEKGEGDQPQHF.

This clone was picked up a small number of times. The rearrangement joins TRBV19 to TRBJ1-4; D gene unclear. Germline CDR1 LNHDA, CDR2 SQIVND (reference sequence). This CDR3 has 17 amino acids. Trimming left V 3 bases short and J 0 bases short, with 14 bases between. DNA for the CDR3: TGTGCCAGTAGTATGTTGAGGGATCGAGCAACTAATGAAAAACTGTTTTTT. This gives the protein CASSMLRDRATNEKLFF.

The rearrangement joins TRBV30 to TRBJ2-7; possible D gene TRBD1, 5 bases. The CDR3 runs to 13 residues. With 4 bases removed from V and 2 bases from J, the gap between germline ends came to 12 bases. Germline V CDR1 and CDR2: GTSNPN, SVGIG (reference sequence). CDR3 sequence: CAWMQGRPYEQYF. The CDR3 DNA sequence: TGTGCCTGGATGCAGGGCCGCCCCTACGAGCAGTACTTC.

V usage is TRBV2 and J usage is TRBJ1-2, with 7 nucleotides matching TRBD1. Germline CDR1 and CDR2: SNHLY and FYNNEI. The V gene end was trimmed by 7 bases and the J gene end by 4 bases; junction bases not matched to a gene: 3. The CDR3 runs 12 residues. DNA of the CDR3: TGTGCCAGCACTCGGGACAGCTATGGCTACACCTTC. This gives the protein CASTRDSYGYTF. Using reference TRBV2 and TRBJ1-2 for the parts outside the CDR3, the full variable domain is EPEVTQTPSHQVTQMGQEVILRCVPISNHLYFYWYRQILGQKVEFLVSFYNNEISEKSEIFDDQFSVERPDGSNFTLKIRSTKLEDSAMYFCASTRDSYGYTFGSGTRLTVV.

This chain uses TRBV7-2 with TRBJ2-3; D is possibly TRBD1 (6 bases). Germline CDR1 is SGHTA and CDR2 is FQGNSA. V lost 5 bases and J 4 bases, leaving 10 bases between the germline ends. The CDR3 runs to 13 residues. CDR3 loop: CASSQQGPDTQYF. CDR3 DNA: TGTGCCAGCAGCCAACAGGGCCCAGATACGCAGTATTTT.

V is TRBV7-2 and J is TRBJ2-7; no clear D gene. There are 11 residues in the CDR3. Trimming took off 5 bases at V and 9 bases at J, with 11 bases between the two ends. Germline V gene sequence: CDR1 SGHTA, CDR2 FQGNSA. The CDR3, as DNA: TGTGCCAGCAGCCGCTACGGTGGGCAGTACTTC. Residues: CASSRYGGQYF.

The V gene is TRBV5-1, the J gene TRBJ2-7; no definite D call. The length of the CDR3 is 13 residues. Trimming pared 1 base from V and 4 bases from J, leaving 9 bases between. Germline CDR1 is SGHRS and CDR2 is YFSETQ. The CDR3 loop is CASSLYPGYEQYF. The CDR3 bases are TGCGCCAGCAGCTTGTATCCGGGTTACGAGCAGTACTTC.